The rows below give T cell receptor beta chains drawn from one sample of a study of blood T cell repertoires in COVID-19. Profiling relied on immunoSEQ multiplex PCR, and the TCRdb table lists in-frame clones only, not all of them. The sample yields about 260,000 clones, roughly nine tenths seen once. The specimen was peripheral blood. Receptors originate from a man between 40 and 49 years old who had recovered from COVID-19. Each CDR3 is given without its conserved first and last residue. Fields, in order: V gene, D gene, CDR3 protein. A D gene is named only where the DNA matches it firmly.

v_gene: TRBV6-5
d_gene: TRBD2
CDR3aa: ASSISGRGTEQF

v_gene: TRBV27
d_gene: TRBD1
CDR3aa: ASKTGRDNSPLH

v_gene: TRBV13
d_gene: TRBD1
CDR3aa: ASSYGQGRYGYT

v_gene: TRBV5-4
d_gene: NA
CDR3aa: ASSANQGLKMF

v_gene: TRBV19
d_gene: TRBD1
CDR3aa: ASSARDRLTGNTIY

v_gene: TRBV5-1
d_gene: TRBD2
CDR3aa: ASSSLGSKRGGTQF

v_gene: TRBV30
d_gene: NA
CDR3aa: AWSRNGELF

v_gene: TRBV12-3/TRBV12-4
d_gene: TRBD1
CDR3aa: ASSLDRGHEQY

v_gene: TRBV6-2/TRBV6-3
d_gene: NA
CDR3aa: ASSYNRGEQF

v_gene: TRBV11-2
d_gene: NA
CDR3aa: ASSLEYYEQF

v_gene: TRBV7-2
d_gene: TRBD1
CDR3aa: ASSSQGATNEKLF

v_gene: TRBV29-1
d_gene: TRBD2
CDR3aa: SVVSGSSYNEQF

v_gene: TRBV6-5
d_gene: TRBD2
CDR3aa: ASSSRLAGAHSEQF

v_gene: TRBV2
d_gene: NA
CDR3aa: ASSESMHYGYT

v_gene: TRBV9
d_gene: NA
CDR3aa: ASSVGSTGGELF

v_gene: TRBV27
d_gene: TRBD1
CDR3aa: ASSPRQGSSYEQY

v_gene: TRBV7-2
d_gene: TRBD1
CDR3aa: ASSINRGYYEQY

v_gene: TRBV5-1
d_gene: NA
CDR3aa: ASHRGPVGVIQTGELF

v_gene: TRBV18
d_gene: NA
CDR3aa: ASSPPVTYEQY

v_gene: TRBV5-1
d_gene: NA
CDR3aa: ASSLAGQLYYEQY

v_gene: TRBV19
d_gene: TRBD1
CDR3aa: ASTSDHRGRGAF

v_gene: TRBV5-4
d_gene: TRBD1
CDR3aa: ASSFWGQANYGYT

v_gene: TRBV7-9
d_gene: NA
CDR3aa: ASSPRSPRGGEVDTQY

v_gene: TRBV7-9
d_gene: TRBD1
CDR3aa: ASSPFGQGTQY

v_gene: TRBV27
d_gene: TRBD1
CDR3aa: ASSYHRGQAYEQY

v_gene: TRBV6-4
d_gene: NA
CDR3aa: ASSLTRRYTEAF

v_gene: TRBV24-1
d_gene: TRBD1
CDR3aa: ATSDLSRQGAY

v_gene: TRBV9
d_gene: TRBD1
CDR3aa: ASSVGQGGKTS

v_gene: TRBV10-3
d_gene: TRBD1
CDR3aa: ATSRGTGVGGYT

v_gene: TRBV24-1
d_gene: TRBD1
CDR3aa: ATSDRDSNEQF

v_gene: TRBV19
d_gene: NA
CDR3aa: ASSRETGGAYGYT

v_gene: TRBV5-6
d_gene: TRBD1
CDR3aa: ASGMTGVFNEKLF

v_gene: TRBV29-1
d_gene: NA
CDR3aa: SVEDPPGHWNYGYT

v_gene: TRBV19
d_gene: NA
CDR3aa: ASRSTGGLGGYT

v_gene: TRBV7-3
d_gene: TRBD2
CDR3aa: ASSLSSGTYNEQF

v_gene: TRBV7-2
d_gene: TRBD1
CDR3aa: ASSTPTGDYEQY

v_gene: TRBV7-6
d_gene: NA
CDR3aa: ASSLGARESGDGELF

v_gene: TRBV19
d_gene: TRBD1
CDR3aa: ASSPLDRGVTEAF

v_gene: TRBV7-2
d_gene: NA
CDR3aa: ASSFRGAGELF

v_gene: TRBV5-1
d_gene: NA
CDR3aa: ASSLDGVSGYT

v_gene: TRBV24-1
d_gene: NA
CDR3aa: ATSDRIGSQETQY